The 14 T cell receptor beta chains reported below all come from one sample, sequenced in a study of cytomegalovirus exposure and HLA in healthy donors (TCRdb year 2017). The library came from the immunoSEQ multiplex PCR assay. The multiplex PCR relied on a mix of 60 forward primers for TCR Vbeta segments and 13 reverse primers for TCR Jbeta segments. Here the immuneACCESS table is served through TCRdb, limited to in-frame sequences with V and J called. Missing clones are a known gap in these copies; in checked studies unresolved V genes cover under half, and the rest lacks a known reason. In all, the sample holds around 130,000 clones, and 83% of those were seen once. Together, the top ten hold around 1.2% of the sample. Sequencing input: PBMCs. The receptor source for this set is a girl aged 2 to 10 in good health and CMV-seronegative.

The gene calls are TRBV4-1 and TRBJ2-1; 8 nucleotides match TRBD2. Trimming at V came to 1 base and at J to 5 bases, leaving 7 bases not matched to a gene. CDR3 size: 16 residues. Per the germline V gene, CDR1 is MGHRA and CDR2 is YSYEKL. The CDR3 nucleotides are TGCGCCAGCAGCCAAGCATTCGCGGGGGGCAACAATGAGCAGTTCTTC. Translation gives CASSQAFAGGNNEQFF.

The DNA for the CDR3 is TGTGCCAGCAGTCCTGACAGGATCTCCTACGAGCAGTACTTC. Translating it yields CASSPDRISYEQYF. The gene calls are TRBV2 and TRBJ2-7; perhaps TRBD1 as D (6 bases). Trimming removed 5 bases from V and 0 bases from J, with 11 bases in between. CDR3 length: 14 amino acids. Per the germline V gene, CDR1 is SNHLY and CDR2 is FYNNEI.

V and J are TRBV13 and TRBJ2-7; the match to TRBD1 covers 9 bases. CDR3 length: 15 amino acids. Germline lookup yields CDR1 PRHDT and CDR2 FYEKMQ (reference sequence). V shed 5 bases and J 5 bases; nucleotides not matched to a gene: 10. As DNA, the CDR3 is TGTGCCAGCAGCCCACGTGGACAGGGGAGAAACGAGCAGTACTTC. This translates into CASSPRGQGRNEQYF.

This clone has just a few counts. This sequence joins TRBV7-6 and TRBJ2-7; 7 bases are a match to TRBD2. The junction had 7 bases not matched to a gene; V was cut back by 1 base and J by 4 bases. The germline V gene has CDR1 SGHVS and CDR2 FNYEAQ. The CDR3 runs 15 residues. The CDR3 coding sequence is TGTGCCAGCAGCTTAGAGTCCGGACTAGGGTACGAGCAGTACTTC. Its translation is CASSLESGLGYEQYF.

This chain's CDR3 is CSVEWLTGYGYTF. CDR3 DNA sequence: TGCAGCGTTGAATGGCTGACAGGCTATGGCTACACCTTC. The J gene is TRBJ1-2, the V gene TRBV29-1; possible D gene TRBD1, 6 bases. From germline, CDR1 is SQVTM and CDR2 ANQGSEA. The CDR3 is 13 amino acids. The germline V and J ends were trimmed by 2 bases and 4 bases, with 11 bases remaining between them.

This clone was counted between two and nine times. V is TRBV5-4 and J is TRBJ2-2; TRBD1 matches at 7 bases. Per the germline V gene, CDR1 is SGHNT and CDR2 is YYREEE (reference sequence). Trimming cost V 0 bases and J 2 bases; bases outside gene matches: 4. The CDR3 is 16 amino acids. The CDR3: CASSLVGQTNTGELFF. Here the CDR3 DNA reads TGTGCCAGCAGCTTGGTGGGACAGACTAACACCGGGGAGCTGTTTTTT. Filled out from reference TRBV5-4 and TRBJ2-2, the complete variable domain reads ETGVTQSPTHLIKTRGQQVTLRCSSQSGHNTVSWYQQALGQGPQFIFQYYREEENGRGNFPPRFSGLQFPNYSSELNVNALELDDSALYLCASSLVGQTNTGELFFGEGSRLTVL.

The V call is TRBV2, the J call TRBJ2-7, with TRBD2 as a possible D gene (5 bases). The V gene's germline CDR1 is SNHLY and CDR2 FYNNEI. This CDR3 comprises 12 residues. With 4 bases removed from V and 3 bases from J, the gap between germline ends came to 7 bases. The CDR3 DNA reads TGTGCCAGCAGTGCGGACTTCTACGAGCAGTACTTC. It is translated as CASSADFYEQYF.

The J gene is TRBJ2-7, the V gene TRBV5-4, with 8 bases aligning to TRBD1. The CDR3 runs to 15 residues. Germline values: CDR1 SGHNT, CDR2 YYREEE (reference sequence). Trimming at V came to 2 bases and at J to 7 bases, leaving 11 bases not matched to a gene. The CDR3 loop reads CASSFDPGQAPEQYF. The CDR3 region has the DNA TGTGCCAGCAGCTTTGACCCGGGACAGGCTCCTGAGCAGTACTTC.

This clone was counted only a few times. The gene calls are TRBV30 and TRBJ2-5, with 8 positions matching TRBD2. Germline values: CDR1 GTSNPN, CDR2 SVGIG (reference sequence). The CDR3 runs 16 residues. V shed 5 bases and J 2 bases; nucleotides not matched to a gene: 13. CDR3 sequence (DNA): TGTGCCTGGGGGGTACCCCGGGGGGGCCTACAAGAGACCCAGTACTTC. Residues: CAWGVPRGGLQETQYF.

The chain uses TRBV28 and TRBJ1-2, with 8 bases lining up with TRBD1. CDR3 size: 15 residues. The germline gives CDR1 MDHEN, CDR2 SYDVKM. V lost 7 bases to trimming and J lost 3 bases; unmatched junction nucleotides: 10. The chain's CDR3 is CASKYRAGQDYGYTF. The CDR3 DNA reads as TGTGCCAGCAAATATCGCGCGGGACAGGACTATGGCTACACCTTC.

J is TRBJ1-2 and V is TRBV28; tentative D call: TRBD1 (5 bases). CDR1 is MDHEN, CDR2 SYDVKM, per germline. This CDR3 is 15 amino acids long. V lost 6 bases, J lost 2 bases, and 16 bases lay in between. The chain's CDR3 is CASSSPAGNNYGYTF. CDR3 sequence (DNA): TGTGCCAGCAGCTCCCCGGCAGGGAACAACTATGGCTACACCTTC.

The J gene is TRBJ2-1, the V gene TRBV12-5, with D tentatively TRBD2 (5 bases). There are 15 residues in the CDR3. V was clipped by 1 base and J by 4 bases, with 11 bases between them. Per the germline V gene, CDR1 is LGHNT and CDR2 is FRNRAP. The CDR3 DNA follows: TGTGCTAGTGGTTTGGACAGACTACAGTACAATGAGCAGTTCTTC. It yields the protein CASGLDRLQYNEQFF.

This chain links TRBV6-6 with TRBJ2-1, with 11 bases lining up with TRBD2. V lost 2 bases and J lost 7; bases outside the gene matches: 4. The germline gives CDR1 MNHNY, CDR2 SVGAGI (reference sequence). The CDR3 has 15 amino acids. The CDR3: CASSYGLAGGNEQFF. The CDR3 DNA reads as TGTGCCAGCAGTTACGGACTAGCGGGCGGTAATGAGCAGTTCTTC.

This chain links TRBV5-1 with TRBJ2-5; a weak D match, TRBD1 (5 bases). CDR3 length: 13 amino acids. Trimming stripped 1 base from V and 3 bases from J, with 7 bases between. The germline CDR1 and CDR2 sequences are SGHRS and YFSETQ. CDR3 loop: CASSLQGEETQYF. DNA for the CDR3: TGCGCCAGCAGCTTGCAAGGGGAAGAGACCCAGTACTTC.